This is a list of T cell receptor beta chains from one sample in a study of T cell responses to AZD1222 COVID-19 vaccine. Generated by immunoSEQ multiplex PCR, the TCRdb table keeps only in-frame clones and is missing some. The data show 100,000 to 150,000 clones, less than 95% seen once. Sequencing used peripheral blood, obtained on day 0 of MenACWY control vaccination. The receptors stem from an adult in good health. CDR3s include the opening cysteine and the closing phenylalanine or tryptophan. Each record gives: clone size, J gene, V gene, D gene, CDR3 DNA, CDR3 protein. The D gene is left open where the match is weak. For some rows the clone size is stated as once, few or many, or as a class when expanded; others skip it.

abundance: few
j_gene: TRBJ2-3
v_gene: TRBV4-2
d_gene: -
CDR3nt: TGTGCCAGCAGCCAATTGGGGGCCACGCAGTATTTT
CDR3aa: CASSQLGATQYF

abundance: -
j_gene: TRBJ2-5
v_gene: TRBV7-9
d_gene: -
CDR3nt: TGTGCCAGCAGCTCCGGGGGTCCCGGAGAGACCCAGTACTTC
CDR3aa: CASSSGGPGETQYF

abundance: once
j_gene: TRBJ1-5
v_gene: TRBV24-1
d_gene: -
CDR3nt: TGTGCCACCAGTTCGCCTCATAGCAATCAGCCCCAGCATTTT
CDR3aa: CATSSPHSNQPQHF

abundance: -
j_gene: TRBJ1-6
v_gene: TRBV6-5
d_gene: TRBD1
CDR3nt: TGTGCCAGCAGCCAGGGACAGGGGGGTTCACCCCTCCACTTT
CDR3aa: CASSQGQGGSPLHF

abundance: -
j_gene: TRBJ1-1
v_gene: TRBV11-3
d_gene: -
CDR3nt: TGTGCCAGCAGCCCCAAAGGCGGTAGCACTGAAGCTTTCTTT
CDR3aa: CASSPKGGSTEAFF

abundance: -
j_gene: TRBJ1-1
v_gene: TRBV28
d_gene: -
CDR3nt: TGTGCCAGCAGTTTATTGGAGGGTCTCATGAACACTGAAGCTTTCTTT
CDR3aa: CASSLLEGLMNTEAFF

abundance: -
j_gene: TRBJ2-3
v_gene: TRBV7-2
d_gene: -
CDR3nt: TGTGCCAGCAGCTTTTCAGGGGGCACAGATACGCAGTATTTT
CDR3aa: CASSFSGGTDTQYF

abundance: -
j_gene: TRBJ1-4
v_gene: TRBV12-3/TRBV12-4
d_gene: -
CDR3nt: TGTGCCAGCAGTTTGGCGGGGAGTCCGGAACTGTTTTTT
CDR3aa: CASSLAGSPELFF

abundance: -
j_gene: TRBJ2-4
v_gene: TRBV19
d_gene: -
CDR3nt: TGTGCCAGTAGTATTTCGGCACGCGGAGGTATTCAGTACTTC
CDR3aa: CASSISARGGIQYF

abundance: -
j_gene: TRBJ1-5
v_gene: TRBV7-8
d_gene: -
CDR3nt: TGTGCCAGCAGCTTGACAGGTAGCAATCAGCCCCAGCATTTT
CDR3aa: CASSLTGSNQPQHF

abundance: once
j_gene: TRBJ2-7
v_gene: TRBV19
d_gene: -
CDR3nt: TGTGCCAGTAATGGAACAGCCCACGAGCAGTACTTC
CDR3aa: CASNGTAHEQYF

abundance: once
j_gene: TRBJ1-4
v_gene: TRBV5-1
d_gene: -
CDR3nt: TGCGCCAGCAGCTTGGCCGTTAATGAAAAACTGTTTTTT
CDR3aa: CASSLAVNEKLFF

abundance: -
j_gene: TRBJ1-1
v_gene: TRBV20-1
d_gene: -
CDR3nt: TGCAGTGTCCAGGGTAACACTGAAGCTTTCTTT
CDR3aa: CSVQGNTEAFF

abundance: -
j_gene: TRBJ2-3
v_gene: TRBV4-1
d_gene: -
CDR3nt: TGCGCCAGCAGCCAAGATTACCGGGGGTTTTTCACAGATACGCAGTATTTT
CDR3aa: CASSQDYRGFFTDTQYF

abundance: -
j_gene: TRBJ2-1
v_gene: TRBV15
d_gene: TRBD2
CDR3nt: TGTGCCACCAGAGACCTAGCGGGGATTGGCAATGAGCAGTTCTTC
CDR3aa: CATRDLAGIGNEQFF

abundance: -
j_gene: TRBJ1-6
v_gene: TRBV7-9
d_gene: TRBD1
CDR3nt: TGTGCCAGCAGCTTACCCCGAGGGACAGAGAATTCACCCCTCCACTTT
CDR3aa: CASSLPRGTENSPLHF

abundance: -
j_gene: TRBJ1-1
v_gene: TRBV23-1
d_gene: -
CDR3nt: TGCGCCAGCAGTCAATTACAGGACCTAAAGTACACTGAAGCTTTCTTT
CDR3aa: CASSQLQDLKYTEAFF

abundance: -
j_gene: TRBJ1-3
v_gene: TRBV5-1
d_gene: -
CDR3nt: TGCGCCAGCAGCTTGGCCGGGGTTGGTGGAAACACCATATATTTT
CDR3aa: CASSLAGVGGNTIYF

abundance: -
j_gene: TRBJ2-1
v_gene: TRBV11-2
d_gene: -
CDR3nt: TGTGCCAGCAGCTTACGGGGGGCAGGGACCTACAATGAGCAGTTCTTC
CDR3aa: CASSLRGAGTYNEQFF